This is a list of T cell receptor beta chains from one sample in a study of blood T cell repertoires in COVID-19. TCRdb's table, derived via immunoSEQ multiplex PCR, lists solely in-frame clones and lacks some. The table has 100,000 or so clones, around nine tenths seen once. The specimen was peripheral blood. Every receptor here comes from a woman between 50 and 59 years old in a cohort sampled during active COVID-19. CDR3s include the opening cysteine and the closing phenylalanine or tryptophan. D genes are given only for firm matches. The size field is filled for only some rows; it gives once, few, many or a size class.

>NA|NA|TRBJ1-2|TRBV28
TGTGCCAGCAGTTACCCTGACAAGAATTATGGCTACACCTTC
CASSYPDKNYGYTF
>NA|TRBD2|TRBJ2-6|TRBV7-9
TGTGCCAGCAGTCAAATTAGCGGGAGGGCCTCTGGGGCCAACGTCCTGACTTTC
CASSQISGRASGANVLTF
>NA|TRBD2|TRBJ2-2|TRBV5-6
TGTGCCAGCAGGGTCCAGACTAGCGGGAACACCGGGGAGCTGTTTTTT
CASRVQTSGNTGELFF
>NA|NA|TRBJ1-6|TRBV5-4
TGTGCCACCTCGGGTGGGCCAGGGGAAGATGTGGGTTCACCCCTCCACTTT
CATSGGPGEDVGSPLHF
>NA|NA|TRBJ2-7|TRBV27
TGTGCCAGCAGTTTGACAGGTCGGTACGAGCAGTACTTC
CASSLTGRYEQYF
>NA|TRBD2|TRBJ2-3|TRBV5-1
TGCGCCAGCAGCTTGGCGGCTAGCGGGGGGACCCGCACAGATACGCAGTATTTT
CASSLAASGGTRTDTQYF
>few|NA|TRBJ2-7|TRBV6-5
TGTGCCAGCAGGGACGGGAGTAGCGAGCAGTACTTC
CASRDGSSEQYF
>NA|NA|TRBJ1-2|TRBV19
TGTGCCACCCAACCACCGGACAGAACCTATGGCTACACCTTC
CATQPPDRTYGYTF
>NA|TRBD2|TRBJ2-3|TRBV7-9
TGTGCCAGCAGCAAACTAGCGGGAGTCTCAGATACGCAGTATTTT
CASSKLAGVSDTQYF
>NA|TRBD2|TRBJ2-5|TRBV25-1
TGTGCCAGCTTCGGGGCTAGCGGGAGGGGGTACCAAGAGACCCAGTACTTC
CASFGASGRGYQETQYF
>once|NA|TRBJ1-4|TRBV23-1
TGCGCCAGCAATTTTCCTCGGTACGTACTGTTTTTT
CASNFPRYVLFF
>NA|TRBD1|TRBJ2-4|TRBV3-1/TRBV3-2
TGTGCCAGCAGCCATCAGGGGGACATCCTGATTACGGACTTC
CASSHQGDILITDF
>NA|TRBD2|TRBJ2-2|TRBV5-6
TGTGCCAGCAGCTTCCGGACTAGTTGGACCGGGGAGCTGTTTTTT
CASSFRTSWTGELFF
>NA|TRBD1|TRBJ1-5|TRBV6-5
TGTGCCAGCAGCGGTGGGACAGTGGGTCGACAGCCCCAGCATTTT
CASSGGTVGRQPQHF
>NA|TRBD2|TRBJ2-5|TRBV11-3
TGTGCCAGCAGCTTTGCCGGGACTAGCGGGAGTGGATTAGTAGAGACCCAGTACTTC
CASSFAGTSGSGLVETQYF
>NA|NA|TRBJ2-3|TRBV18
TGTGCCAGCTCACACTCGACAGCCATACAGGCAGATACGCAGTATTTT
CASSHSTAIQADTQYF
>NA|NA|TRBJ2-3|TRBV9
TGTGCCAGCAGCGTAGGTGAACAGCGCACAGATACGCAGTATTTT
CASSVGEQRTDTQYF
>NA|NA|TRBJ2-2|TRBV11-2
TGTGCCAGCAGCTTATACGAACCCAGAAGGGAGCTGTTTTTT
CASSLYEPRRELFF
>NA|NA|TRBJ1-2|TRBV6-1
TGTGCCAGCAGTGAAGGCGAAGCTAACTATGGCTACACCTTC
CASSEGEANYGYTF
>NA|TRBD2|TRBJ2-3|TRBV2
TGTGCCAGCAGCGCAGGGAGGGCGGTCACAGATACGCAGTATTTT
CASSAGRAVTDTQYF
>NA|NA|TRBJ1-1|TRBV5-1
TGCGCCAGCAGCTCCGGACAGCCTGGGGGCACTGAAGCTTTCTTT
CASSSGQPGGTEAFF
>NA|TRBD1|TRBJ2-1|TRBV6-1
TGTGCCAGCAGTGATACACCGGGACAGGGGCAGAATGAGCAGTTCTTC
CASSDTPGQGQNEQFF
>few|NA|TRBJ1-3|TRBV9
TGTGCCAGCAGCCGGTCAGGGGTTAGCTCTGGAAACACCATATATTTT
CASSRSGVSSGNTIYF
>NA|NA|TRBJ1-5|TRBV27
TGTGCCAGCAGTTGGTCAGGGGAAGGGAGAAAAGCCCAGCATTTT
CASSWSGEGRKAQHF
>NA|TRBD2|TRBJ2-1|TRBV28
TGTGCCAGCAGCCCCCCATGGGCTAGCGGGAGCTATGAGCAGTTCTTC
CASSPPWASGSYEQFF
>NA|TRBD2|TRBJ2-2|TRBV11-3
TGTGCCAGCAGCTTCGGACTAGCGGGAGAGAAGATTCGCGGCGGGGAGCTGTTTTTT
CASSFGLAGEKIRGGELFF
>NA|NA|TRBJ1-6|TRBV9
TGTGCCAGCAGCGTAGAGGGGGGGCCTTCACCCCTCCACTTT
CASSVEGGPSPLHF
>NA|TRBD1|TRBJ1-1|TRBV11-3
TGTGCCAGCAGCACACAGGGGGACACTGAAGCTTTCTTT
CASSTQGDTEAFF
>once|TRBD1|TRBJ2-7|TRBV7-8
TGTGCCAGCAGCTTAGGACAGGGGGGCGAGCAGTACTTC
CASSLGQGGEQYF
>NA|NA|TRBJ2-5|TRBV5-6
TGTGCCAGCAGCTTGGCGGGTCGTGAGACCCAGTACTTC
CASSLAGRETQYF
>NA|TRBD1|TRBJ2-4|TRBV3-1/TRBV3-2
TGTGCCAGCAGCCAACTCCCCAAACTCGGGAAAGGACAGGGAAAGGGAACCAAAAACATTCAGTACTTC
CASSQLPKLGKGQGKGTKNIQYF
>NA|NA|TRBJ2-7|TRBV2
TGTGCCAGCAGACTCGGGAGTGAAGAGCAGTACTTC
CASRLGSEEQYF
>NA|NA|TRBJ1-2|TRBV11-2
TGTGCCAGCAGCTTAGGTGGGGCGGCGCGCGGTGGCTACACCTTC
CASSLGGAARGGYTF
>NA|NA|TRBJ1-1|TRBV5-4
TGTGCCACCTGGGAACGGGGGGCGCGTTATACTGAAGCTTTCTTT
CATWERGARYTEAFF
>once|TRBD2|TRBJ2-4|TRBV15
TGTGCCACCAGCACCGCGGGGGGTCTAGCCAAAAACATTCAGTACTTC
CATSTAGGLAKNIQYF
>NA|NA|TRBJ2-7|TRBV5-5
TGTGCCAGCTCTCCGGCAGGGGTTACCTACGAGCAGTACTTC
CASSPAGVTYEQYF
>NA|NA|TRBJ2-2|TRBV18
TGTGCCAGCTCACCCCGGAGAATAAACACCGGGGAGCTGTTTTTT
CASSPRRINTGELFF
>NA|TRBD1|TRBJ1-5|TRBV2
TGTGCCAGCAGGACAGGGGTTCAGCCCCAGCATTTT
CASRTGVQPQHF
>NA|TRBD2|TRBJ2-1|TRBV7-6
TGTGCCAGCAGCTTAAGCGGGGGCTCCTACAATGAGCAGTTCTTC
CASSLSGGSYNEQFF
>NA|TRBD2|TRBJ2-3|TRBV18
TGTGCCAGCTCACCCCTAACCGGACTAGCGGGTAGCACAGATACGCAGTATTTT
CASSPLTGLAGSTDTQYF
>NA|TRBD1|TRBJ2-7|TRBV6-5
TGTGCCAGCCAGCGACAGGGGGCGGGCGAGCAGTACTTC
CASQRQGAGEQYF
>NA|NA|TRBJ1-5|TRBV12-2
TGTGCAAGTCACCAACCGACAGGGAAGATCAATCAGCCCCAGCATTTT
CASHQPTGKINQPQHF
>NA|TRBD2|TRBJ2-3|TRBV18
TGTGCCAGCTCACCACCCCGGGGGTGGCTAGCGGGAACAGATACGCAGTATTTT
CASSPPRGWLAGTDTQYF
>NA|TRBD1|TRBJ2-7|TRBV7-3
TGTGCCAGCAGCTTAACAGGGGGCCACGAGCAGTACTTC
CASSLTGGHEQYF
>NA|TRBD1|TRBJ1-2|TRBV19
TGTGCCAGCCGGGCGCAGGGGGCGGGGTATGGCTACACCTTC
CASRAQGAGYGYTF
>NA|NA|TRBJ2-2|TRBV11-3
TGTGCCAGCAGCTTAGATGTTTTGGGGGCTTACACCGGGGAGCTGTTTTTT
CASSLDVLGAYTGELFF
>NA|TRBD1|TRBJ1-2|TRBV6-5
TGTGCCAGCAGCCGTTGGCAGGGGGCTAACTATGGCTACACCTTC
CASSRWQGANYGYTF
>once|NA|TRBJ1-4|TRBV28
TGTGCCAGCTATCACACAACTAATGAAAAACTGTTTTTT
CASYHTTNEKLFF
>NA|NA|TRBJ2-3|TRBV4-1
TGCGCCAGCAGCCAACCCAGGGCCTCCCTCGCAGATACGCAGTATTTT
CASSQPRASLADTQYF
>NA|NA|TRBJ1-6|TRBV4-1
TGCGCCAGCGGCCGCCAGCCAGGGGATTCACCCCTCCACTTT
CASGRQPGDSPLHF
>NA|NA|TRBJ1-2|TRBV19
TGTGCCAGTAGTATAACAGGGAACTATGGCTACACCTTC
CASSITGNYGYTF